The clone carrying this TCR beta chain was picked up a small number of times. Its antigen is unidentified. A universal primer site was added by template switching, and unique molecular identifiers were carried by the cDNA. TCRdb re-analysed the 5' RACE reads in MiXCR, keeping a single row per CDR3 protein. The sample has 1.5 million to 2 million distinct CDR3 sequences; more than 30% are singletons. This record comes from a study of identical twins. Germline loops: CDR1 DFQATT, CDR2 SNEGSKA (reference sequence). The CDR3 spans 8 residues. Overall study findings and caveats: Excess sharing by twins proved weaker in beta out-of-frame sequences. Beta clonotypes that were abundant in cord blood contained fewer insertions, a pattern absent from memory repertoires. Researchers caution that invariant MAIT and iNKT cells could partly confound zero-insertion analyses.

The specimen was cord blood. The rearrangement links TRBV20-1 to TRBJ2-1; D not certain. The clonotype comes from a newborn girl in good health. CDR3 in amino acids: CRSNEQFF. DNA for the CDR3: TGCAGGTCTAATGAGCAGTTCTTC.